This paragraph reports one T cell receptor beta chain. This table comes from immunoSEQ multiplex PCR, and its TCRdb copy is limited to in-frame clones, with some not included. The sample records 23,000 or so clones, about nine tenths being singletons. Among patients, depression was moderate to severe. Excluded: major illness, comorbidity, regular medication, drug use, over 100 g alcohol weekly. Roughly 95% CD4+ purity was typical by flow cytometry. The sample belongs to a study of untreated major depressive disorder. Input material: CD4+ T cells from PBMCs. The receptor comes from a woman in her thirties with major depressive disorder.

For the CDR3, the DNA is TGTGCCAGTGGGACTAGCGGTTACAATGAGCAGTTCTTC. Translating gives CASGTSGYNEQFF. The rearrangement links TRBV4-2 to TRBJ2-1, with 11 bases fitting TRBD2. The CDR3 loop spans 13 amino acids. V lost 9 bases to trimming and J lost 4 bases; unmatched junction nucleotides: 2. Germline loops: CDR1 LGHNA, CDR2 YNFKEQ.